The next 10 T cell receptor beta chains were all read from a single sample in a study of memory CD8 T cells in hepatitis C reinfection. Assay: immunoSEQ multiplex PCR; the TCRdb copy retains only in-frame clones and omits some. The sample has 35,000 to 50,000 clones; roughly 88% are singletons. Time point in this sample: peak reinfection, 3 to 8 weeks after reinfection detection. No in vitro expansion preceded TCR sequencing of the sorted cells. The sequencing sample was made of naive CD8+ T cells sorted from blood. These receptors were obtained from a man in his late teens or twenties with hepatitis C virus infection.

The rearrangement links TRBV19 to TRBJ1-1, with 7 nucleotides matching TRBD1. The CDR3 sequence is 17 residues long. V lost 2 bases, J lost 0 bases, and 9 bases stayed unmatched. The germline V gene has CDR1 LNHDA and CDR2 SQIVND (reference sequence). The CDR3 DNA sequence: TGTGCCAGTAGTATAACATTAACAGGGGCGATGAACACTGAAGCTTTCTTT. This translates into CASSITLTGAMNTEAFF.

The chain is built from TRBV2 and TRBJ2-3, with TRBD2 matching 12 bases. J lost 4 bases, V lost 7 bases, and 9 bases had no gene match. Germline V lookup: CDR1 SNHLY, CDR2 FYNNEI. This CDR3 contains 16 residues. In DNA form, the CDR3 reads TGTGCCAGCATGCAAGCTAGCGGGGGGGCCGCAGATACGCAGTATTTT. Translating it yields CASMQASGGAADTQYF.

The V call is TRBV11-2, the J call TRBJ2-1, with 9 bases aligning to TRBD2. CDR1 is SGHAT and CDR2 is FQNNGV in the germline V gene. V lost 0 bases, J lost 6 bases, and 6 bases stayed unmatched. CDR3 length equals 16 residues. The CDR3 bases are TGTGCCAGCAGCTTAGACGTGCGGGGGGGCTTCAATGAGCAGTTCTTC. Protein sequence: CASSLDVRGGFNEQFF. The full variable domain, its missing parts supplied by reference TRBV11-2 and TRBJ2-1, is EAGVAQSPRYKIIEKRQSVAFWCNPISGHATLYWYQQILGQGPKLLIQFQNNGVVDDSQLPKDRFSAERLKGVDSTLKIQPAKLEDSAVYLCASSLDVRGGFNEQFFGPGTRLTVL.

V usage is TRBV6-5 and J usage is TRBJ2-1; the D is unclear. The CDR3 runs to 14 residues. CDR1 is MNHEY and CDR2 is SVGAGI in the germline V gene. V was pared by 7 bases and J by 3 bases, with 13 bases between. Here the CDR3 reads CASTPDLDYNEQFF. CDR3 bases: TGTGCCAGCACCCCGGATCTAGACTACAATGAGCAGTTCTTC.

The gene calls are TRBV5-1 and TRBJ2-7; 11 nucleotides agree with TRBD2. CDR3 length: 15 residues. Unmatched junction bases numbered 8, after V lost 4 bases and J lost 5 bases. The germline V gene encodes CDR1 SGHRS and CDR2 YFSETQ. The CDR3 nucleotides are TGCGCCAGCAGCATCGGACTAGCGGGTATGGACGAGCAGTACGTC. This encodes CASSIGLAGMDEQYV.

The chain employs TRBV7-9 and TRBJ1-1; D remains ambiguous. In germline, CDR1 is SEHNR, CDR2 FQNEAQ (reference sequence). The length of the CDR3 is 12 residues. V shed 5 bases and J shed 2 bases, with 6 bases lying between them. The CDR3 protein is CASSHPNTEAFF. The CDR3 DNA reads as TGTGCCAGCAGCCATCCAAACACTGAAGCTTTCTTT.

The chain uses TRBV19 and TRBJ2-3, with 9 bases fitting TRBD2. CDR1 and CDR2 (germline): LNHDA, SQIVND (reference sequence). The CDR3 has 15 amino acids. Losses at the gene ends were 5 bases for V and 4 bases for J; bases not matched to a gene: 7. The CDR3 loop is CASSYAGGSPDTQYF. Here the CDR3 DNA reads TGTGCCAGTAGTTACGCGGGGGGGAGTCCAGATACGCAGTATTTT.

The chain couples TRBV27 to TRBJ2-2; 12 positions agree with TRBD1. The CDR3 has 18 amino acids. Germline V CDR1 and CDR2: MNHEY, SMNVEV (reference sequence). Unmatched junction bases numbered 13, after V lost 5 bases and J lost 6 bases. CDR3: CASSPFSGTGGEAGELFF. As DNA, the CDR3 is TGTGCCAGCAGTCCCTTCTCTGGGACAGGGGGCGAGGCCGGGGAGCTGTTTTTT.

The genes are TRBV7-9 and TRBJ2-1; 11 nucleotides match TRBD2. CDR1 is SEHNR and CDR2 is FQNEAQ in the germline V gene (reference sequence). The CDR3 is made up of 19 amino acids. The junction had 14 bases not matched to a gene; V was cut back by 4 bases and J by 3 bases. The CDR3 nucleotides read TGTGCCAGCAGCTCCACTAGCGGGGGTCCCAGTCAATTCTACAATGAGCAGTTCTTC. Translated, it gives CASSSTSGGPSQFYNEQFF.

This clone was detected only once. The V gene is TRBV7-8, the J gene TRBJ1-1; weak D call: TRBD1 (6 bases). CDR1 is SGHVS and CDR2 is FQNEAQ in the germline V gene. V lost 4 bases and J 0 bases, leaving 12 bases between the germline ends. CDR3 length: 15 amino acids. CDR3 loop: CASSYNDRLNTEAFF. The CDR3 bases are TGTGCCAGCAGCTACAACGACAGGTTGAACACTGAAGCTTTCTTT.